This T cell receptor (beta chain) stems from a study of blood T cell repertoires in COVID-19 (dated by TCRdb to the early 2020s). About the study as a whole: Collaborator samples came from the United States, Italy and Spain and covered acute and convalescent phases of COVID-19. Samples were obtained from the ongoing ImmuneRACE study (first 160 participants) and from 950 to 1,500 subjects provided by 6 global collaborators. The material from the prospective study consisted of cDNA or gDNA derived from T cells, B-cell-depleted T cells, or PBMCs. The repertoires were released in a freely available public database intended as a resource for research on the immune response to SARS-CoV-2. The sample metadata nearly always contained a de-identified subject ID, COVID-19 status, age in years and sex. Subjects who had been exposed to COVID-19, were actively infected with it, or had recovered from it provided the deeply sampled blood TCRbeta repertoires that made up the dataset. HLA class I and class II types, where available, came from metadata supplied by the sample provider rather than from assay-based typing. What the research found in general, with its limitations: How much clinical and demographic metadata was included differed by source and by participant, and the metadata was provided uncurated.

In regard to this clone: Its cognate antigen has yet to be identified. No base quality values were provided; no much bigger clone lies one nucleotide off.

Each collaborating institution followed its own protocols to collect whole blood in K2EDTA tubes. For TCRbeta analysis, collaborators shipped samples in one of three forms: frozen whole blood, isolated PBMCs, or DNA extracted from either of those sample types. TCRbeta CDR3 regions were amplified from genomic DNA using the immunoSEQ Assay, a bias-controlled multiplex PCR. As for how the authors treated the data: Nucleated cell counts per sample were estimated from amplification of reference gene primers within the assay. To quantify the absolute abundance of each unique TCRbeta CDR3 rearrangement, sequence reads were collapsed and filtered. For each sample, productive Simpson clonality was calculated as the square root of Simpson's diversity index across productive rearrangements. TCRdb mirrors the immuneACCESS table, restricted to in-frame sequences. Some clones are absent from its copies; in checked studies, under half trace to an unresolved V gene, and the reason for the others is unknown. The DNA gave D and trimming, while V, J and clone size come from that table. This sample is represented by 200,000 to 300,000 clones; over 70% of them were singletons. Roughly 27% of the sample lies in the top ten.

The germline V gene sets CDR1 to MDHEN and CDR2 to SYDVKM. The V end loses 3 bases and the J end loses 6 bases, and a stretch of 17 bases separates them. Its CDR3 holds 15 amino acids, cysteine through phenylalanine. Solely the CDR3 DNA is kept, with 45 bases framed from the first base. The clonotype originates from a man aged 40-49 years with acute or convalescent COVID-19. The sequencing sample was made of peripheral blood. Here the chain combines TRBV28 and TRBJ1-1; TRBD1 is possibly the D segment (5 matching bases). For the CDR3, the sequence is CASSFNRWGGAEAFF. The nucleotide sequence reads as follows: TGTGCCAGCAGTTTTAACAGGTGGGGGGGGGCTGAAGCTTTCTTT.